These 12 T cell receptor beta chains share one sample of origin, sequenced in a study of human T cells and chemical hapten exposure (dated by TCRdb to the early 2020s). Library generation was performed with RACE. Sequenced using a NextSeq 500. The public reads were reanalyzed by TCRdb: fastp trimming at Q25, MiXCR alignment, in-frame beta chains only. Rows with a matching CDR3 protein are joined into one entry that keeps the most common DNA and genes. The table for this sample lists approximately 110,000 distinct CDR3 sequences; nearly 35% of them were counted only once. The ten largest clones add up to roughly 2.7% of the sample. The time point tag for this specimen amounts to: patch test 3, about 24 weeks after DPC sensitization. The treatment or condition label corresponds to: therapeutic diphenylcyclopropenone sensitization with weekly scalp DPC. Sample: whole blood, taken in connection with sensitization to the hapten diphenylcyclopropenone (DPC). The receptors here all came from a man in his forties with alopecia areata. Some clones in this sample may be carry-over from other donors' samples.

This sequence joins TRBV5-6 and TRBJ1-3; the D gene is possibly TRBD1 (6 bases). The CDR3 is 16 amino acids. V lost 4 bases and J lost 0, with 14 bases in between. Germline CDR1 reads SGHDT; CDR2 reads YYEEEE. The CDR3 DNA reads as TGTGCCAGCAGCCGTCGAGGGGGAGTCTCTGGAAACACCATATATTTT. Its translation: CASSRRGGVSGNTIYF.

The CDR3 here is CSAARDEQYF. CDR3 nucleotides: TGCAGTGCTGCCCGGGACGAGCAGTACTTC. The rearrangement links TRBV20-1 to TRBJ2-7; D call uncertain. The V gene lost 5 bases and the J gene lost 5 bases, with 7 bases spanning the gap. The CDR3 has 10 amino acids. From germline, CDR1 is DFQATT and CDR2 SNEGSKA (reference sequence).

The rearrangement uses TRBV10-3 and TRBJ1-5; D not certain. Germline V gene sequence: CDR1 ENHRY, CDR2 SYGVKD. Deletions cut 7 bases from V and 0 bases from J, with 7 bases between. The CDR3 is 13 amino acids. The CDR3 DNA sequence: TGTGCCATCATGAACTCTAGCAATCAGCCCCAGCATTTT. Protein product: CAIMNSSNQPQHF.

The chain joins TRBV6-2 or TRBV6-3 to TRBJ2-7, with TRBD1 as a possible D gene (5 bases). CDR1 and CDR2 from the germline V gene are MNHEY and SVGEGT. Trimming shortened V by 0 bases and J by 7 bases, and 25 bases separated the two germline ends. This CDR3 is built from 18 residues. CDR3 coding DNA: TGTGCCAGCAGTTACTCGGGCAGGGTGAGCCCAAGAACGGGTGAGCAGTACGTC. This translates into CASSYSGRVSPRTGEQYV.

This clonotype has a handful of counts. The chain uses TRBV29-1 and TRBJ2-3, with 8 bases fitting TRBD2. Germline V CDR1 and CDR2: SQVTM, ANQGSEA. The length of the CDR3 is 13 residues. V was clipped by 4 bases and J by 3 bases; unmatched bases: 3. In DNA form, the CDR3 reads TGCAGCGTTGTGGGACTAGTTACAGATACGCAGTATTTT. Translating it yields CSVVGLVTDTQYF.

Only one count was recorded for this clonotype. The chain employs TRBV30 and TRBJ2-2, with D hard to call. The germline V gene encodes CDR1 GTSNPN and CDR2 SVGIG (reference sequence). Trimming removed 1 base at V and 2 bases at J, with 5 bases between. This CDR3 is built from 13 residues. The CDR3 bases are TGTGCCTGGAGTGGGGGAAACACCGGGGAGCTGTTTTTT. This sequence encodes CAWSGGNTGELFF. The full variable domain, completed using reference TRBV30 and TRBJ2-2, is SQTIHQWPATLVQPVGSPLSLECTVEGTSNPNLYWYRQAAGRGLQLLFYSVGIGQISSEVPQNLSASRPQDRQFILSSKKLLLSDSGFYLCAWSGGNTGELFFGEGSRLTVL.

The rearrangement joins TRBV6-6 to TRBJ1-1; weak D call: TRBD1 (6 bases). Germline-derived CDR1 and CDR2 are MNHNY and SVGAGI (reference sequence). This CDR3 comprises 14 residues. Trimming removed 2 bases from V and 10 bases from J, with 17 bases in between. CDR3 sequence reads: CASSYDRPGVGAFF. DNA for the CDR3: TGTGCCAGCAGTTACGACAGGCCCGGGGTTGGAGCTTTCTTT.

This clonotype was seen only a few times. This chain connects TRBV27 to TRBJ1-1; TRBD1 is a possible D gene (6 bases). Trimming stripped 1 base from V and 9 bases from J, with 18 bases between. The CDR3 runs 15 residues. Germline V gene sequence: CDR1 MNHEY, CDR2 SMNVEV (reference sequence). CDR3 region: CASSLLEQGGSKAFF. DNA for the CDR3: TGTGCCAGCAGTTTATTGGAACAGGGTGGTTCCAAAGCTTTCTTT.

The table lists this clonotype with a few counts. This chain connects TRBV2 to TRBJ2-1; D remains ambiguous. Germline CDR1 SNHLY, CDR2 FYNNEI. This CDR3 region has 12 residues. V gave up 4 bases and J gave up 6 bases, with 7 bases separating them. CDR3 loop: CASSVWSNEQFF. Written as DNA, the CDR3 is TGTGCCAGCAGTGTTTGGAGCAATGAGCAGTTCTTC. Looking up the rest from reference TRBV2 and TRBJ2-1 gives the full variable domain: EPEVTQTPSHQVTQMGQEVILRCVPISNHLYFYWYRQILGQKVEFLVSFYNNEISEKSEIFDDQFSVERPDGSNFTLKIRSTKLEDSAMYFCASSVWSNEQFFGPGTRLTVL.

The chain is built from TRBV6-1 and TRBJ1-5, with D hard to call. The CDR3 totals 14 residues. Germline V gene data show CDR1 as MNHNS and CDR2 as SASEGT. Trimming removed 3 bases at V and 1 base at J, with 7 bases between. The CDR3 is CASSEQKSNQPQHF. The CDR3 DNA is TGTGCCAGCAGTGAGCAGAAGAGCAATCAGCCCCAGCATTTT.

The DNA of the CDR3 is TGTGCCATCAGCCGGGACGGGGGTTACGAGCAGTACGTC. Translated: CAISRDGGYEQYV. The gene calls are TRBV10-3 and TRBJ2-7; possible D gene TRBD2, 6 bases. V dropped 6 bases and J dropped 4 bases, with 13 bases sitting between them. CDR3 size: 13 residues. The germline V gene encodes CDR1 ENHRY and CDR2 SYGVKD.

This clonotype was seen a few times. The chain joins TRBV6-1 to TRBJ2-7, with 7 bases matching TRBD1. The CDR3 covers 14 residues. Per germline, CDR1 MNHNS and CDR2 SASEGT. With 2 bases clipped from V and 1 base from J, the junction kept 2 bases outside the gene matches. In DNA form, the CDR3 reads TGTGCCAGCAGTGAATTGACAGGGTCCTACGAGCAGTACTTC. Protein: CASSELTGSYEQYF.